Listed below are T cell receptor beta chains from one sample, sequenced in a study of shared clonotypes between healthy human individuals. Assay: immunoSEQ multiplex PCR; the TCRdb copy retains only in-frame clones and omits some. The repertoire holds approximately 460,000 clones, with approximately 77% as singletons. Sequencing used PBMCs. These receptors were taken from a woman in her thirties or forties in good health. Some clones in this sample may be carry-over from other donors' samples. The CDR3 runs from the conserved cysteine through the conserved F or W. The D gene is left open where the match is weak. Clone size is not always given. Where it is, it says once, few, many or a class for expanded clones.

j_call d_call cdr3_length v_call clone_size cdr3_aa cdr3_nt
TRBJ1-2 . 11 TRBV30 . CACGQNYGYTF TGTGCCTGTGGACAGAACTATGGCTACACCTTC
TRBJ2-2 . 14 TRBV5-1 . CASSPPKNTGELFF TGCGCCAGCAGCCCCCCCAAAAACACCGGGGAGCTGTTTTTT
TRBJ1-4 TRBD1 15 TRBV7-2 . CASSLEGASNEKLFF TGTGCCAGCAGCTTAGAGGGGGCGTCCAATGAAAAACTGTTTTTT
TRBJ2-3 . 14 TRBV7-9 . CASSSFGPPDTQYF TGTGCCAGCAGCTCGTTTGGACCACCAGATACGCAGTATTTT
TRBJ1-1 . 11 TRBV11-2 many CAIKETGGAFF TGTGCCATCAAGGAGACGGGGGGAGCTTTCTTT
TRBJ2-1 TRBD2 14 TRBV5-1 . CAFRQAGSYNEQFF TGCGCCTTCCGCCAAGCGGGAAGTTACAATGAGCAGTTCTTC
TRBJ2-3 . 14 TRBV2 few CASSGELGTDTQYF TGTGCCAGCAGTGGCGAGCTGGGGACAGATACGCAGTATTTT
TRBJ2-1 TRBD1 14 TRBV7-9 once CASSLAQGVDEQFF TGTGCCAGCAGCTTGGCGCAGGGGGTCGATGAGCAGTTCTTC
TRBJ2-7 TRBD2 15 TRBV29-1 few CSVGASGRAPYEQYF TGCAGCGTGGGAGCGAGCGGGAGGGCCCCCTACGAGCAGTACTTC
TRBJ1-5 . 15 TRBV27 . CASSLSGRRGQPQHF TGTGCCAGCAGTTTATCAGGCAGGAGGGGTCAGCCCCAGCATTTT
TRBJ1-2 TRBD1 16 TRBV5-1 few CASSPDRGLTPGGYTF TGCGCCAGCAGCCCAGACAGGGGGCTAACCCCAGGGGGCTACACCTTC
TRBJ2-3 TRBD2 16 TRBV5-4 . CASSTRTSSTTDTQYF TGTGCCAGCAGCACCCGGACTAGTTCTACCACAGATACGCAGTATTTT
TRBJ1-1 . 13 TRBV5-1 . CASSRGINTEAFF TGCGCCAGCAGCCGTGGGATAAACACTGAAGCTTTCTTT
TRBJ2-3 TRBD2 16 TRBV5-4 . CASSLATSRGTDTQYF TGTGCCAGCAGCTTGGCGACTAGCCGTGGCACAGATACGCAGTATTTT